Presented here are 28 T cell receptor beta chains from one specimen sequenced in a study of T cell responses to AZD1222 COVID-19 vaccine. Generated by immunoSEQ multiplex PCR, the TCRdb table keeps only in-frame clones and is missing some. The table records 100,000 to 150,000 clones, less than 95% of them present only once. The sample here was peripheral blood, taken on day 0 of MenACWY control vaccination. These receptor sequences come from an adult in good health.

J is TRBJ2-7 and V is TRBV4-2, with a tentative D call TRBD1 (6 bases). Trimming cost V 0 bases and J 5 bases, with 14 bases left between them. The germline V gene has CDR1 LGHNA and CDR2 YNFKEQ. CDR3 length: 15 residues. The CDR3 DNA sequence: TGTGCCAGCAGCCAAGATCGCAGGGGCGATGACGAGCAGTACTTC. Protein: CASSQDRRGDDEQYF.

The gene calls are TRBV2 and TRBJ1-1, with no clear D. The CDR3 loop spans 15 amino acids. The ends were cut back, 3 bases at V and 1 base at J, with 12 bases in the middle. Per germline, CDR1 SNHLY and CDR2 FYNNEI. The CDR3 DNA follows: TGTGCCAGCAGTGACCCCGGGCAATCGAACACTGAAGCTTTCTTT. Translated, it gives CASSDPGQSNTEAFF.

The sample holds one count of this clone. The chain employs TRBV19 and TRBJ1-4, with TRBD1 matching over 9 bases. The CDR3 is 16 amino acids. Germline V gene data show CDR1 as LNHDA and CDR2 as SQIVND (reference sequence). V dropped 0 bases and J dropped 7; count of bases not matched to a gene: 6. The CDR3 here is CASSIDLGQGGEKLFF. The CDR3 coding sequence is TGTGCCAGTAGTATAGATCTGGGACAGGGAGGTGAAAAACTGTTTTTT.

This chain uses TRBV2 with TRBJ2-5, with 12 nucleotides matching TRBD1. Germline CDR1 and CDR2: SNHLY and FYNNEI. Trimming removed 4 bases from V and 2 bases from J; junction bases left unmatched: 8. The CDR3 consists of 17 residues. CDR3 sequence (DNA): TGTGCCAGCAGTGGGGGGACAGGGGGCTTTTCGCAAGAGACCCAGTACTTC. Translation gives CASSGGTGGFSQETQYF.

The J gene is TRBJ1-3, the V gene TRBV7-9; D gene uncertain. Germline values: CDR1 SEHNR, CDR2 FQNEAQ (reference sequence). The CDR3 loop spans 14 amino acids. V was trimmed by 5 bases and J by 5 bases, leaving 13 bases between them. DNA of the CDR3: TGTGCCAGCAGCCCCCCCGACGGTAGAAACACCATATATTTT. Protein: CASSPPDGRNTIYF.

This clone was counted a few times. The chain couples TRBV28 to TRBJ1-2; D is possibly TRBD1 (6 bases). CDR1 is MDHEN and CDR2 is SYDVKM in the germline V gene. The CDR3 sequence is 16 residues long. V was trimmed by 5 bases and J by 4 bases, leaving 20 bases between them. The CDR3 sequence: CASSPPLDRPIYGYTF. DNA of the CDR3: TGTGCCAGCAGTCCGCCATTAGACAGGCCCATCTATGGCTACACCTTC.

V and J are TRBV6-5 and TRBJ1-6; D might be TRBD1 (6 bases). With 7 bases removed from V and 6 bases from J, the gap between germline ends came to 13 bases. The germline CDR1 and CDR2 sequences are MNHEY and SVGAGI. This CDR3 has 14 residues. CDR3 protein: CASKNTGSNSPLHF. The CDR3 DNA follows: TGTGCCAGCAAAAACACAGGGTCTAATTCACCCCTCCACTTT.

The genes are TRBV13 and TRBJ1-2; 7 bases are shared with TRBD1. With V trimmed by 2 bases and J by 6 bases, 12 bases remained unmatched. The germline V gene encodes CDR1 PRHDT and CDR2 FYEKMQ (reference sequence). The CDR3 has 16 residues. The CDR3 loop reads CASSLNLGQVVHGYTF. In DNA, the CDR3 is TGTGCCAGCAGCTTAAACCTTGGACAGGTCGTACATGGCTACACCTTC.

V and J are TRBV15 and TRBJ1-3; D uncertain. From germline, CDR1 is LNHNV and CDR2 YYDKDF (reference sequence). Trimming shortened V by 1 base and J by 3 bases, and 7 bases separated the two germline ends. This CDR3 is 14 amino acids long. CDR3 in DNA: TGTGCCACCAGCAGAGTTACCAATGGAAACACCATATATTTT. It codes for CATSRVTNGNTIYF.

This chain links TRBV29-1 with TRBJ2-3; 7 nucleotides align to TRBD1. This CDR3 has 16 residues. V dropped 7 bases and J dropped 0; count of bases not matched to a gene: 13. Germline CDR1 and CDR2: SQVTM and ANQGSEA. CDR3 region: CSARGLFKSSTDTQYF. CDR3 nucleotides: TGCAGCGCGAGGGGGCTATTTAAATCTAGCACAGATACGCAGTATTTT.

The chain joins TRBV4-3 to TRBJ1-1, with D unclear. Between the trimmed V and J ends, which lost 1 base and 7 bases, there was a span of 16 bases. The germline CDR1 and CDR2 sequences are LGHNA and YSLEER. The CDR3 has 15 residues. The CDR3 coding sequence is TGCGCCAGCAGCCAAGTGGCGACGGTGATGTTTGAAGCTTTCTTT. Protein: CASSQVATVMFEAFF.

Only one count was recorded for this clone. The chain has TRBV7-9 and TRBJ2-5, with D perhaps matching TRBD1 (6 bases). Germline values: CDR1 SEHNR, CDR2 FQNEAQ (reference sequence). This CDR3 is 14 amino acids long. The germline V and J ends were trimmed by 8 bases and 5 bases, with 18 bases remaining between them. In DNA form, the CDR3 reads TGTGCCAGCGATTTAGTGTCAGGGGTGGAGACCCAGTACTTC. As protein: CASDLVSGVETQYF.

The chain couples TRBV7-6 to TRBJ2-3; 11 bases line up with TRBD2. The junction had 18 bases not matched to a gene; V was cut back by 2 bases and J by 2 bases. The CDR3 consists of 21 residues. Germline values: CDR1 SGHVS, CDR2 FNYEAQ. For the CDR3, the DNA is TGTGCCAGCAGCTTACGTCAGGCTAGCGGGAGGTCAGGGGCACTCACAGATACGCAGTATTTT. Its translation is CASSLRQASGRSGALTDTQYF.

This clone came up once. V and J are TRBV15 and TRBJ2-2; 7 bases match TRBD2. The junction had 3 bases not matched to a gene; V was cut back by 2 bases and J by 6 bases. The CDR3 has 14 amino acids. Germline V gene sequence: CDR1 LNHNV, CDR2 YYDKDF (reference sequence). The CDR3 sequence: CATSRLAAAGELFF. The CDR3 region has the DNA TGTGCCACCAGCAGACTAGCGGCGGCCGGGGAGCTGTTTTTT.

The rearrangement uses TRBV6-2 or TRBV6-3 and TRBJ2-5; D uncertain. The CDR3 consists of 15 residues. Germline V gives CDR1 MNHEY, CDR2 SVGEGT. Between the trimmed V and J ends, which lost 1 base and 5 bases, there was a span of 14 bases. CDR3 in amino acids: CASSYFSGRYETQYF. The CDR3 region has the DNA TGTGCCAGCAGTTACTTTTCCGGGCGGTATGAGACCCAGTACTTC.

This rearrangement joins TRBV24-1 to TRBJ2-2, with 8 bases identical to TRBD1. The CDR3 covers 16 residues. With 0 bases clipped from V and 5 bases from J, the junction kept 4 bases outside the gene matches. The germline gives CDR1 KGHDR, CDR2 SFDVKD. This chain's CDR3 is CATSDLRTGRTGELFF. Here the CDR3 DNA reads TGTGCCACCAGTGATTTGAGGACAGGGAGGACCGGGGAGCTGTTTTTT.

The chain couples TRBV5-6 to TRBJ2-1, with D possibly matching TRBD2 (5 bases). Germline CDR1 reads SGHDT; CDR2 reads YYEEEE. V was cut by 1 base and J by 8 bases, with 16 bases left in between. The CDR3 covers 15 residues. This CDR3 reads CASSLYEGVVHEQFF. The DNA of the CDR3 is TGTGCCAGCAGCTTGTACGAGGGAGTAGTCCATGAGCAGTTCTTC. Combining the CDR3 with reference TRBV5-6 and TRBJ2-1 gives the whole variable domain DAGVTQSPTHLIKTRGQQVTLRCSPKSGHDTVSWYQQALGQGPQFIFQYYEEEERQRGNFPDRFSGHQFPNYSSELNVNALLLGDSALYLCASSLYEGVVHEQFFGPGTRLTVL.

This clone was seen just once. The CDR3 nucleotides are TGTGCCAGCAGTGCTAGCGGGGGGGAGACTACCGGGGAGCTGTTTTTT. Translating gives CASSASGGETTGELFF. The chain employs TRBV27 and TRBJ2-2; 12 positions match TRBD2. The CDR3 spans 16 residues. In germline, CDR1 is MNHEY, CDR2 SMNVEV (reference sequence). J lost 5 bases, V lost 5 bases, and 6 bases had no gene match.

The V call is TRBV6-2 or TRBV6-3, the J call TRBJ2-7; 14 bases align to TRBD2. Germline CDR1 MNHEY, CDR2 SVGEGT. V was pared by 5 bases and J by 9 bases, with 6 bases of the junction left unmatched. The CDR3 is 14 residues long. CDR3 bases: TGTGCCAGCAGTGGGACTAGCGGGGGACCCCGGCAGTACGTC. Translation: CASSGTSGGPRQYV.

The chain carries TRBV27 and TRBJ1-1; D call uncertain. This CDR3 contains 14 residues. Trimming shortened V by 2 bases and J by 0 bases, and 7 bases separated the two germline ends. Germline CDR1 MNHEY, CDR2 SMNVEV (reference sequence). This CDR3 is CASSLGVMNTEAFF. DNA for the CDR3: TGTGCCAGCAGTTTAGGGGTAATGAACACTGAAGCTTTCTTT.

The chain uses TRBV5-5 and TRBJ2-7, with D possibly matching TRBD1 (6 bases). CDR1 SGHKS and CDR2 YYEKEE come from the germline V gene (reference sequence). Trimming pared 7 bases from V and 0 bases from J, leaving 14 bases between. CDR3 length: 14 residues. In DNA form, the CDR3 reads TGTGCCAGCTGGGACATAGGTGCCTCCTACGAGCAGTACTTC. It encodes CASWDIGASYEQYF.

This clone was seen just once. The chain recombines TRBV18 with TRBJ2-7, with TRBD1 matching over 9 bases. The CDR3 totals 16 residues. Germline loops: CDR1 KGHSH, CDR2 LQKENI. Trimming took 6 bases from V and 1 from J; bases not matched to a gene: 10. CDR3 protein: CASSPGTGIISYEQYV. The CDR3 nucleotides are TGTGCCAGCTCCCCCGGGACAGGGATCATTTCCTACGAGCAGTACGTC.

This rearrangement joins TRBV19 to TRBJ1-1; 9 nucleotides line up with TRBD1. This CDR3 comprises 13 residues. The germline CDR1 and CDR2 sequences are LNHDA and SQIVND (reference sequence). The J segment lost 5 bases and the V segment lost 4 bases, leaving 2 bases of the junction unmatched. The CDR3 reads CASSNRGRTEAFF. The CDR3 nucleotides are TGTGCCAGTAGTAACAGGGGGCGGACTGAAGCTTTCTTT.

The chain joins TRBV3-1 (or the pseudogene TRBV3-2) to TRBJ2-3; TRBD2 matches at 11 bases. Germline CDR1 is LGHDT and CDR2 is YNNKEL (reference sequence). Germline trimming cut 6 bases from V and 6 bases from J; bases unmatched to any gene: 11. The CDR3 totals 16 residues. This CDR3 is CASSRLAGGPLDTQYF. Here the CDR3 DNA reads TGTGCCAGCAGTCGGTTAGCGGGGGGGCCCCTGGATACGCAGTATTTT.

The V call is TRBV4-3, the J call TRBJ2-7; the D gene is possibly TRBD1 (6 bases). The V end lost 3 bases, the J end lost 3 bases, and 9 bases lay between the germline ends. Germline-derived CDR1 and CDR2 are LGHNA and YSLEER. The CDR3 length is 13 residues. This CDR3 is CASSQETGYEQYV. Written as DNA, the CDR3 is TGCGCCAGCAGCCAGGAGACAGGCTACGAGCAGTACGTC.

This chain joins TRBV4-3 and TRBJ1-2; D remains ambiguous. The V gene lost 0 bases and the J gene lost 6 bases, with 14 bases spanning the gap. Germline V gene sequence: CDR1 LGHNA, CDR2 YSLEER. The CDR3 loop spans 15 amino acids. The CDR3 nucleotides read TGCGCCAGCAGCCAAGACAGTCAGCCTCCTGATGGCTACACCTTC. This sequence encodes CASSQDSQPPDGYTF.

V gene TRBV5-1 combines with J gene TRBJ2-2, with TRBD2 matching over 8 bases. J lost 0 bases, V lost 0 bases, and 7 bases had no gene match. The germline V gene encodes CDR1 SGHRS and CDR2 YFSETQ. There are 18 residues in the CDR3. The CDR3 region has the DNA TGCGCCAGCAGCTTGGTGTCTAGCGGGCAAACGAACACCGGGGAGCTGTTTTTT. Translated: CASSLVSSGQTNTGELFF.

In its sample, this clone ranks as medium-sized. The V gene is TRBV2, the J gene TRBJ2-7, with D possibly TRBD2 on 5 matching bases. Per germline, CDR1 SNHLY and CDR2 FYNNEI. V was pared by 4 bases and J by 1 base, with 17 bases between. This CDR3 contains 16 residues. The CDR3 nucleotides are TGTGCCAGCAGTGTCGGACTCAGGTCCGAGTCCTACGAGCAGTACTTC. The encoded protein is CASSVGLRSESYEQYF.